The T cell receptor beta chain described here comes from a study of regulatory T cells in long-lasting Graves disease (dated by TCRdb to about 2021). Regarding the research as a whole: Newly diagnosed Graves' disease patients had taken antithyroid drugs for less than 3 months. Peripheral blood TCR sequencing and RNA sequencing compared persistent Graves' disease patients with newly diagnosed Graves' disease patients. TCR sequencing covered about 13 persistent and approximately 20 newly diagnosed Graves' disease patients, around 33 samples in total. The study was conducted in China and was registered as a clinical trial. What the work shows at the level of the full study, not this receptor alone: Persistent Graves' disease patients showed lower TCR Shannon entropy and fewer highly expanded clones than newly diagnosed patients, suggesting clonal expansion. TRBV28, TRBJ1-2 and TRBJ2-5 were preferentially used in persistent disease, while TRBV20-1 and TRBJ2-1 were favored in newly diagnosed disease. Sequencing and analysis were restricted to the TCR beta chain. Peripheral blood alone was examined, since thyroid tissue, which constituted the primary lesion, could not be accessed. As a limitation, the authors acknowledged that the small sample size may reduce accuracy. Patients with persistent disease shared more public clonotypes (approximately 2,500) than newly diagnosed patients did (966).

This clonotype was seen at least ten times. The target of this receptor is not known. No much larger clone is present one base from it, and per-base qualities are unavailable. The CDR1 and CDR2 encoded by the germline V gene are SGHTA and FQGTGA. V loses 0 bases at its end and J loses 1 base; junction bases beyond the gene matches: 6. The CDR3 numbers 17 residues from cysteine through phenylalanine. CDR3 DNA only is kept here, 51 bases in frame from base 1. Library method: multiplex PCR. Sequencing instrument: Illumina HiSeq 4000. iRepertoire HTBI primers and Arm-PCR amplification of CDR3 regions were used to construct TCR beta libraries. Gel purification was performed on PCR products prior to sequencing. The authors processed their data as follows. Gene usage analysis of CDR3 amino acid clonotypes used the 60 to 80 TRBV and some 13 TRBJ segments found across samples. Filtered high-quality paired reads were merged into contigs using COPE and FqMerger. BLAST was used to align contigs to the IMGT TRBV, TRBD and TRBJ reference genes, and CDR3 was defined following IMGT. Highly expanded clones were defined as clonotypes with a frequency above 0.1%. Repertoire diversity was measured by Shannon entropy, and V-J evenness by the Gini coefficient. A clonotype was considered public if more than one individual shared it. The public reads were run again by TCRdb, first through fastp at Q25 and then through MiXCR, and only productive beta chains were kept. Rows with one shared CDR3 protein collapse into an entry with the most common genes and DNA. In this record, the V and J calls reflect TCRdb's handling and not the investigators' own analysis. Within this sample are 350,000 to 500,000 distinct CDR3 sequences, with about 14% of them counted one time only. The ten most abundant clones make up 17% of the sample.

Read against the paper, the sample's time point label means: newly diagnosed GD, antithyroid drugs for less than 3 months. RNA was extracted from PBMCs in TRIzol for both TCR sequencing and RNA sequencing. The diagnosis of Graves' disease followed American Thyroid Association guidelines. Patients were recruited from an endocrinology department in Xi'an, China. Each patient gave 7 to 9.5 milliliters of peripheral blood, collected in an EDTA anticoagulant tube. Ficoll Paque Plus density gradient separation was used to isolate PBMCs, and no further T cell sorting was performed. An Agilent 2100 Bioanalyzer and agarose gel were used to assess RNA quality, and a NanoDrop 2000 was used to measure RNA concentration. Separately, the same data were catalogued under a study of T cells in Graves' hyperthyroidism and ophthalmopathy. Looking at the second paper: Stable Graves' hyperthyroidism was defined as the absence of progression to ophthalmopathy over 18 months of follow-up. Hyperthyroidism patients were newly diagnosed, with disease duration under 2 months, and aged 18 to 65 years. Exclusion was applied to patients with uncontrolled infections, other autoimmune diseases, pregnancy or lactation. Clinical symptoms, serum thyroxine and TRAb, thyroid ultrasound, and orbital computed tomography formed the basis for the diagnoses. A first-round RT-PCR of the TCR CDR3 used the HTBI primer set with the Qiagen OneStep RT-PCR kit. Blood samples also contained most of the expanded thyroid clonotypes (frequency above 0.001), which suggests that blood repertoires may reflect thyroid immune responses. A 13 V-J signature model separated ophthalmopathy from stable hyperthyroidism, with around 91% sensitivity and roughly 82% specificity in cross-validation and 80%/75% in testing. In validation, progression to ophthalmopathy was predicted by the model with about 70% sensitivity and just over 72% specificity, a median of 6.5 months before onset. To identify distinguishing TCR V-J signatures, a discovery cohort of 100 or so patients was used, comprising 43 with Graves' ophthalmopathy and about 59 with stable Graves' hyperthyroidism. Prospective prediction of ophthalmopathy was tested in an independent validation cohort of approximately 18 hyperthyroidism patients and roughly 16 patients who later progressed to ophthalmopathy. For training and testing, the 100 or so patients in the discovery cohort were randomly divided in a 7:3 ratio. Thyroid tissue and blood T-cell repertoires from six Graves' hyperthyroidism patients were also compared in the study. After sampling, hyperthyroidism patients received methimazole starting at 30 mg daily, and ophthalmopathy patients received high-dose intravenous methylprednisolone. A second multiplex PCR round built the libraries, followed by size selection and purification. Paired-end sequencing of the libraries was performed with 100 bp reads on an Illumina HiSeq2000. SOAPnuke was used to process the raw data, with reads discarded if the reads contained adapters or uncalled bases, had a mean Phred below 15, or lacked an exact constant-primer or identifier match. High-quality paired reads were merged with COPE v1.2.5, and unique nucleotide sequences were defined as clonotypes. MiTCR v1.1 was used to align the clonotypes against IMGT TRBV, TRBD and TRBJ reference segments. Only V-J combinations with frequency above 0.0001, covering 99.2% of repertoires, were analysed. The TCS score was defined as the ratio of F50 (clonal expansion) to E x V (chaos), calculated using BLOSUM62-based TCRdist between CDR3 peptides within each V-J. Welch's t-statistics and random forest reduced roughly 540 V-J features to 10 to 15, which were used in a naive Bayes classifier (R e1071). No statistical method was used to set the sample size in advance, and investigators knew the group allocation. The paper reports TCR Vbeta CDR3 sequencing of 140 or so peripheral blood samples: approximately 43 ophthalmopathy, approximately 74 hyperthyroidism and some 17 progressor patients.

The chain links TRBV7-3 with TRBJ1-1, with 9 bases aligning to TRBD1. Sequencing used peripheral blood mononuclear cells (PBMCs), obtained at new diagnosis, from a patient treated with antithyroid drugs. This clonotype originated in a woman between 45 and 65 years old with Graves disease. Donor details come from another sample of the same person, matched by shared clones. Here is the DNA: TGTGCCAGCAGCTTAACGCGAGCGGGACAGGGGAACACTGAAGCTTTCTTT. It translates to CASSLTRAGQGNTEAFF.